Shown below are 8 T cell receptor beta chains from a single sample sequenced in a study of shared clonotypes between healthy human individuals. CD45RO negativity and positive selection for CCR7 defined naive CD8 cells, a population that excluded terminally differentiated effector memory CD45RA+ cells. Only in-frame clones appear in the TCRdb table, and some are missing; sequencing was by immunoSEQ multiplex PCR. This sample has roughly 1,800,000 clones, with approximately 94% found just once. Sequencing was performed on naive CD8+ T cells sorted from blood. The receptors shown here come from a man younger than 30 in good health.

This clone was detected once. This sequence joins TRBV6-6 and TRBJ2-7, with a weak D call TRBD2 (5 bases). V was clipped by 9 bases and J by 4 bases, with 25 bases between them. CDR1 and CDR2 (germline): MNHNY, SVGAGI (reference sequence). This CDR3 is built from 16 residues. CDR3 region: CARGMIRATAAYEQYF. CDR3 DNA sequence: TGTGCCAGGGGCATGATACGGGCTACAGCGGCATACGAGCAGTACTTC.

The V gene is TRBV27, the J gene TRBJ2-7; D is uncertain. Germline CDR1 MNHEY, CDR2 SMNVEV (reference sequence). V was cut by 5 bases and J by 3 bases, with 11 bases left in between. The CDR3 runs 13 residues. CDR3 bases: TGTGCCAGCAGTACCTCCGGGTTCTACGAGCAGTACTTC. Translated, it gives CASSTSGFYEQYF.

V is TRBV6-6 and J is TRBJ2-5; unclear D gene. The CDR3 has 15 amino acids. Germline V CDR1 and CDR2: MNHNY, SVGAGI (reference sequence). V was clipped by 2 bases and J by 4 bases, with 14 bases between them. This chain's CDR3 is CASSYHKALGETQYF. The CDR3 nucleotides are TGTGCCAGCAGTTACCATAAAGCGTTAGGAGAGACCCAGTACTTC.

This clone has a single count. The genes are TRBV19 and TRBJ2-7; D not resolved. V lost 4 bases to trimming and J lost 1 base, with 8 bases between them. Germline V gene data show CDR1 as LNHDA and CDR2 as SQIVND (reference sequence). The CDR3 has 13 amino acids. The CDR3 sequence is CASSNPESYEQYF. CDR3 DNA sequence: TGTGCCAGTAGTAATCCAGAATCCTACGAGCAGTACTTC.

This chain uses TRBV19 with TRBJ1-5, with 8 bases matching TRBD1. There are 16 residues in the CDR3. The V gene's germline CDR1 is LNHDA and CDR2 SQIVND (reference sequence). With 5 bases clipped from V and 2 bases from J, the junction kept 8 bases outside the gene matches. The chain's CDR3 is CASSPWTGLGNQPQHF. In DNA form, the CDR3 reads TGTGCCAGTAGTCCTTGGACAGGGCTGGGCAATCAGCCCCAGCATTTT.

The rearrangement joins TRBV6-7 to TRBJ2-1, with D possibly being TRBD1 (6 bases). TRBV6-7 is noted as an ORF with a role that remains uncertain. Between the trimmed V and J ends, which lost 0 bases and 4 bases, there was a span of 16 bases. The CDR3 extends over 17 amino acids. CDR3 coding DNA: TGTGCCAGCAGTTACTCGACGTCCAGGGGCGAATACAATGAGCAGTTCTTC. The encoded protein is CASSYSTSRGEYNEQFF.

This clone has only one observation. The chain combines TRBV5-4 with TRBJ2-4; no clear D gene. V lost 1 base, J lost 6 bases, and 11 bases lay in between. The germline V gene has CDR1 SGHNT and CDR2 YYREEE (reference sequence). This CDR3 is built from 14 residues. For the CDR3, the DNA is TGTGCCAGCAGCTTGTCAGAAGGGATAAACATTCAGTACTTC. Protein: CASSLSEGINIQYF.

Here the CDR3 DNA reads TGTGCCAGCAGCCTGGCGGGCACTCTCTACGAGCAGTACTTC. It codes for CASSLAGTLYEQYF. This rearrangement joins TRBV7-9 to TRBJ2-7; TRBD2 is a possible D gene (5 bases). V shed 5 bases and J shed 3 bases, with 14 bases lying between them. The CDR3 is 14 residues long. CDR1 is SEHNR, CDR2 FQNEAQ, per germline (reference sequence).